This T cell receptor beta chain was retrieved from a study of T cells in Graves' hyperthyroidism and ophthalmopathy. Study-wide results and limits: Most thyroid clonotypes expanded above 0.001 appeared in blood too.

Amplification of TCR beta CDR3 regions was performed using RNA transcripts as template. HTBI primers drove first-round RT-PCR of the TCR CDR3. TCRdb used MiXCR to reprocess the multiplex PCR reads, holding one entry per CDR3 protein. This repertoire shows 690,000 or so distinct CDR3 sequences, around 19% found once; its top ten account for approximately 16%. Per the germline V gene, CDR1 is GTSNPN and CDR2 is SVGIG (reference sequence). The CDR3 length is 16 residues. V gave up 0 bases and J gave up 3 bases; unmatched junction bases: 11. This clonotype was counted many times. The antigen remains unidentified.

The chain is built from TRBV30 and TRBJ2-7; 7 bases line up with TRBD1. The sample was blood. This sequence was found in a woman between 45 and 65 years old with Graves' hyperthyroidism that later progressed to Graves' ophthalmopathy. CDR3 sequence (DNA): TGTGCCTGGAGTGTATTTCTCACCGGGACAGTCTACGAGCAGTACTTC. It specifies CAWSVFLTGTVYEQYF.